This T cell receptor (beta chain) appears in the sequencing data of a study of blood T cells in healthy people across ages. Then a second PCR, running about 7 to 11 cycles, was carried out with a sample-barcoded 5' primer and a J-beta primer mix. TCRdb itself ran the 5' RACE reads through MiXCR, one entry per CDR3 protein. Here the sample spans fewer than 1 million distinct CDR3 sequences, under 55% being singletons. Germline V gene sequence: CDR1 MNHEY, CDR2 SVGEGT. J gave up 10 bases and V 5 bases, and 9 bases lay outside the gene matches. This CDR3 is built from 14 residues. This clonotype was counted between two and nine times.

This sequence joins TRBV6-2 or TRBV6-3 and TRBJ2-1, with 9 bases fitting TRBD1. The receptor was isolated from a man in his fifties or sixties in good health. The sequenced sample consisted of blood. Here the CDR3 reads CASSPWTGALEQFF. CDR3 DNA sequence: TGTGCCAGCAGTCCCTGGACAGGGGCCCTCGAGCAGTTCTTC.